Included here is one TCR beta chain sequence, with context. These data belong to a study of control samples from healthy donors and cancer patients. Libraries were prepared by immunoSEQ multiplex PCR; TCRdb keeps only in-frame clonotypes and omits some of them. The sample records about 140,000 clones, around 94% being singletons. This receptor was identified in a man aged 35 to 55 in good health. Sequenced: blood.

Written as DNA, the CDR3 is TGTGCCAGCTCACCGGGGTTGGGGGCTGGGGCCAACGTCCTGACTTTC. Its protein product is CASSPGLGAGANVLTF. The rearrangement uses TRBV18 and TRBJ2-6; D possibly uses TRBD1 or TRBD2 (5 bases each). Germline CDR1 is KGHSH and CDR2 is LQKENI. V lost 3 bases and J 2 bases, leaving 11 bases between the germline ends. The CDR3 is 16 amino acids.